The sequence of this TCR beta chain was determined in a study of T cell repertoires in cytomegalovirus infection. Study outcomes and limitations: Ex vivo responses were dominated by HLA-C-restricted CMV-specific TCR beta clonotypes.

In the case of this clonotype: Its antigen remains unidentified.

TCRdb re-derived calls from the reads in MiXCR, one entry per CDR3 protein. The sample includes roughly 190,000 distinct CDR3 sequences, roughly 9.8% seen only once; the top ten take approximately 4.2%. The length of the CDR3 is 13 residues. V lost 1 base and J lost 4, with 10 bases in between. Germline V gives CDR1 GTSNPN, CDR2 SVGIG (reference sequence). The chain couples TRBV30 to TRBJ1-1, with D tentatively TRBD1 (5 bases). This clonotype originated in a human donor in good health (CMV status not recorded). Some clones in this sample may be carry-over from other donors' samples. The specimen sequenced was PBMCs. The CDR3 DNA is TGTGCCTGGAGTGAGGGGTTAAGCACTGAAGCTTTCTTT. Translating it yields CAWSEGLSTEAFF.